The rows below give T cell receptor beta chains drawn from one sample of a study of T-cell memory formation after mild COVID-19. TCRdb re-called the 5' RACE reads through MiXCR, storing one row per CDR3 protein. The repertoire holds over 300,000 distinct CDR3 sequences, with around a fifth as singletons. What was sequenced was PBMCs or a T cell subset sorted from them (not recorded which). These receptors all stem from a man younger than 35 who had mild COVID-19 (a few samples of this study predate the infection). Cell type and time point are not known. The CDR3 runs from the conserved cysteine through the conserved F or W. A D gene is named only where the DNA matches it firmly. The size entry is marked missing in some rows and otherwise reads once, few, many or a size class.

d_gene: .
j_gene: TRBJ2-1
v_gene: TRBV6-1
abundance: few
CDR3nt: TGTGCCAGTGGGATTGGGACGACCGTCAATGAGCAGTTCTTC
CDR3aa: CASGIGTTVNEQFF

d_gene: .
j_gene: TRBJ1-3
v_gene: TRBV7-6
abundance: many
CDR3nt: TGTGCCAGCAGCTTATCAGGCGCTGGAAACACCATATATTTT
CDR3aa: CASSLSGAGNTIYF

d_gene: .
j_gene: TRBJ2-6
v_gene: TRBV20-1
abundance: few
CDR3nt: TGCAGTGCTAGAGACGCGTTCTCTGGGGCCAACGTCCTGACTTTC
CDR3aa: CSARDAFSGANVLTF

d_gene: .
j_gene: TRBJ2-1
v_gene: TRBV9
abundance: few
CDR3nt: TGTGCCAGCGGATGGGCGCCAGGGGAGCAGTTCTTC
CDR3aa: CASGWAPGEQFF

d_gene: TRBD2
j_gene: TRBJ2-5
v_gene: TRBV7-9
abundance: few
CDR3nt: TGTGCCAGCAGCCAGACTAGCGGGGTCTTTGGGACCCAGTACTTC
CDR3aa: CASSQTSGVFGTQYF

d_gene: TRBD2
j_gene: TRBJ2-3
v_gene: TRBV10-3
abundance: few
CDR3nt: TGTGCCATCACCAGCGGGGGGGCGCCAGATACGCAGTATTTT
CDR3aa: CAITSGGAPDTQYF

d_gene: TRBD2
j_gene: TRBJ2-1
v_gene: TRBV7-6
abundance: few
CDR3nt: TGTGCCAGCAGCTTAGCGCGGGGCGGGGGTTACAATGAGCAGTTCTTC
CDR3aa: CASSLARGGGYNEQFF

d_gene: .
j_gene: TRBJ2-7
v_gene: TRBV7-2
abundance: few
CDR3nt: TGTGCCAGCAGCTTAGGCGGGGCAAGCGACGAGCAGTACTTC
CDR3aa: CASSLGGASDEQYF

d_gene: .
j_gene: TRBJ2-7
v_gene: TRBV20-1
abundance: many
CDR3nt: TGCAGTGCTAGCACGGGGTCCTACGAGCAGTACTTC
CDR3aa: CSASTGSYEQYF

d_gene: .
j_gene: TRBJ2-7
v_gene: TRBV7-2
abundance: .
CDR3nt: TGTGCCAGCAGCTCCAGGGTTTCCTACGAGCAGTACTTC
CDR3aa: CASSSRVSYEQYF

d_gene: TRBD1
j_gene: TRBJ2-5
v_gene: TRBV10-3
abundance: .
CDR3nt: TGTGCCATCAGGACCCCGGGACAGGGGCAGACCCAGTACTTC
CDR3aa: CAIRTPGQGQTQYF

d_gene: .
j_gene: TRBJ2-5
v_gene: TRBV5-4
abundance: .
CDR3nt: TGTGCCAGCAGCTTACGCCGGGACCCCCAAGAGACCCAGTACTTC
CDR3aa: CASSLRRDPQETQYF

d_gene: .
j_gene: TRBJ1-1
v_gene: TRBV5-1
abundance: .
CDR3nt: TGCGCCAGCAGAGGAGAGGCTGAAGCTTTCTTT
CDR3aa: CASRGEAEAFF

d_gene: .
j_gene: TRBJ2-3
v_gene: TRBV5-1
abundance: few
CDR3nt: TGCGCCACCACCCGGGGTCCTAGCACAGATACGCAGTATTTT
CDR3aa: CATTRGPSTDTQYF

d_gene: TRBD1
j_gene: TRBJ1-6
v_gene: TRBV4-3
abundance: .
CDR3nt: TGCGCCAGCAGCCCCGTATTGGGACAGCCGTCCTATAATTCACCCCTCCACTTT
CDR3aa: CASSPVLGQPSYNSPLHF

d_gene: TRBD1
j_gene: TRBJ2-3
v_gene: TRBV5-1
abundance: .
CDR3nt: TGCGCCAGCAGCTTAGGGCAGGGGGTAGGTCTTCGGTATTTT
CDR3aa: CASSLGQGVGLRYF

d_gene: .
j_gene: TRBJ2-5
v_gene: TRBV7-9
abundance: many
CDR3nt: TGTGCCAGCAGCTTAGGTGACCAAACCGGAGAGACCCAGTACTTC
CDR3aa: CASSLGDQTGETQYF

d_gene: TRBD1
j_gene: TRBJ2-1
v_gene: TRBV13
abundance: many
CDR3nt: TGTGCCAGCAGCTTAGAAACCGGGACAGGGGAGAAGCAGTTCTTC
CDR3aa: CASSLETGTGEKQFF

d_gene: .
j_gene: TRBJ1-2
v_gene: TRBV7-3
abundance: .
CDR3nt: TGTGCCAGCAGCGCCTCCGGGGCTGGATTTGGCTACACCTTC
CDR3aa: CASSASGAGFGYTF

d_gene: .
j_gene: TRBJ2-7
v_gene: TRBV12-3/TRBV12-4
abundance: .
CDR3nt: TGTGCCAGCAGTTTTACCGGTTGGGGGGAGCAGTACTTC
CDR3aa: CASSFTGWGEQYF

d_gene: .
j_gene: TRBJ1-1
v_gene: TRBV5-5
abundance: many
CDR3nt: TGTGCCAGCAGGTCGATTAGGGGAGGAGTACGCGCTTTCTTT
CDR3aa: CASRSIRGGVRAFF

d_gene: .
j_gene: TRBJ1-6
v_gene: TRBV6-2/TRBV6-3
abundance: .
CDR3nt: TGTGCCAGCAGACTTCGGACAGTCTCACCCCTCCACTTT
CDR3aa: CASRLRTVSPLHF

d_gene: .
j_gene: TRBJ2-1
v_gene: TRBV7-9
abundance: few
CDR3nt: TGTGCCAGCAGCCGAGGGGGGCAGTTCTTC
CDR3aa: CASSRGGQFF

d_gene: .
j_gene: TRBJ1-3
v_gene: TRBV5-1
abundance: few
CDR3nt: TGCGCCAGCAGCCGCGATACAGGGACTGGAAACACCATATATTTT
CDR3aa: CASSRDTGTGNTIYF

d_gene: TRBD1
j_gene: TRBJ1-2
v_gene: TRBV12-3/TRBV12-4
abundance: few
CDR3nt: TGTGCCAGCAGCCGAGGGGGCAATATGTATGGCTACACCTTC
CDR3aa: CASSRGGNMYGYTF

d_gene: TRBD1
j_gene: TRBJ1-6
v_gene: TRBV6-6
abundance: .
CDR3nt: TGTGCCAGCAGCCTCCCCGCTCCGGGACAGCTTAATTCACCCCTCCACTTT
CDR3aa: CASSLPAPGQLNSPLHF

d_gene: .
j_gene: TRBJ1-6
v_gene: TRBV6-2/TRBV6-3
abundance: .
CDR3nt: TGTGCCAGCACCGACGACGGAGACCTTAATTCACCCCTCCACTTT
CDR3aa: CASTDDGDLNSPLHF

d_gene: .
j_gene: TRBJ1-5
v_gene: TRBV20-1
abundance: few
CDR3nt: TGCAGTGTTCAGGCGCGGTATAGCAATCAGCCCCAGCATTTT
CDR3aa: CSVQARYSNQPQHF

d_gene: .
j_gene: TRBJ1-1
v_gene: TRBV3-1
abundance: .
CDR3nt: TGTGCCAGCAGCCAAGGGCATCGAGAGAACACTGAAGCTTTCTTT
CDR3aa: CASSQGHRENTEAFF

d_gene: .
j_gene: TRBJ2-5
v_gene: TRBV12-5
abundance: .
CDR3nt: TGTGCTAGTGGTTTGCATGACGCGGTAGTCGGCGAGACCCAGTACTTC
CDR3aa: CASGLHDAVVGETQYF

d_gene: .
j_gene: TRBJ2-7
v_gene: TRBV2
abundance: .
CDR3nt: TGTGCCAGCAGGGGGACCCTAAGCTCCTACGAGCAGTACTTC
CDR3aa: CASRGTLSSYEQYF

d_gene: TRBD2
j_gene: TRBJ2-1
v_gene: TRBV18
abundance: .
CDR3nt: TGTGCCAGCTCCCCCTACGATCTAGCGGGGGGGTTAAATGAGCAGTTCTTC
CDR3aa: CASSPYDLAGGLNEQFF

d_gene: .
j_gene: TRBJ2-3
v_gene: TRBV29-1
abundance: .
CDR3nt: TGCAGCGTTTCTCCGTTTGGATCAGATACGCAGTATTTT
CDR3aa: CSVSPFGSDTQYF

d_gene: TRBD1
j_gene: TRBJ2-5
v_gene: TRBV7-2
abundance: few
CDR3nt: TGTGCCAGCAGCCTGCCCGGGACAGGGGGCGGGGAAGAGACCCAGTACTTC
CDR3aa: CASSLPGTGGGEETQYF

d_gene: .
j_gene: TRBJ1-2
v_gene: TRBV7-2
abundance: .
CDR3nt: TGTGCCAGCAGCCCTGTGAGCCGAGGGGCGGTTGGCTACACCTTC
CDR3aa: CASSPVSRGAVGYTF

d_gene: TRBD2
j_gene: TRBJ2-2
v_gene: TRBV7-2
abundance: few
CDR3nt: TGTGCCAGCAGCTTACAGTCGGCTAGCGGTACCGGGGAGCTGTTTTTT
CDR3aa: CASSLQSASGTGELFF

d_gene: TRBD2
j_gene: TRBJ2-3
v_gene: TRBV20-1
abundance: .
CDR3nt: TGCAGTGCAAATAGCGGGGATGGCACAGATACGCAGTATTTT
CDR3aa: CSANSGDGTDTQYF

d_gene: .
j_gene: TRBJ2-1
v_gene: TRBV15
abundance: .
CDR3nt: TGTGCCACCAGCACAAGACAGAACAATGAGCAGTTCTTC
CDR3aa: CATSTRQNNEQFF

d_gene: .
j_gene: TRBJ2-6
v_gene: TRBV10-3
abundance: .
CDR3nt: TGTGCCATCAGTCCCCCCTCTGGGGCCAACGTCCTGACTTTC
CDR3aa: CAISPPSGANVLTF

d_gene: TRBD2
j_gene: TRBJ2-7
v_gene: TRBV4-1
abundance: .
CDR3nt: TGCGCCAGCAGCCAAGGGGGGGGAGGCTTAGGATACGAGCAGTACTTC
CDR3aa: CASSQGGGGLGYEQYF

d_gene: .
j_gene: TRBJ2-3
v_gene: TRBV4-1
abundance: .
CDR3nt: TGCGCCAGCAGCCAGGGGATTGCAGGAGCCGGGGCCGGGGAGTATTTT
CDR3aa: CASSQGIAGAGAGEYF

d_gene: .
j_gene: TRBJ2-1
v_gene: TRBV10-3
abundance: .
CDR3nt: TGTGCCGCCGGGTCTTACCAAGAGCAGTTCTTC
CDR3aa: CAAGSYQEQFF

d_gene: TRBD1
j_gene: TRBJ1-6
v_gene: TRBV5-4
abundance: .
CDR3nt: TGTGCCAGCAGCCTAGGACCGGGACAGGGGTTCTCCTATAATTCACCCCTCCACTTT
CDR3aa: CASSLGPGQGFSYNSPLHF

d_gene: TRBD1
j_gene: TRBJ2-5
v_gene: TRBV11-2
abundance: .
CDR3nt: TGTGCCAGCAGCCCCGACAGGGCCCGAATCCAAGAGACCCAGTACTTC
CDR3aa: CASSPDRARIQETQYF

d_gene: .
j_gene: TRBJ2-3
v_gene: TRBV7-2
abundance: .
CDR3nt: TGTGCCAGCAGCTTAGCGTCTGCTCACACAGATACGCAGTATTTT
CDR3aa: CASSLASAHTDTQYF

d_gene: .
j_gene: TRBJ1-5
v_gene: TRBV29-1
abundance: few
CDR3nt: TGCAGCGTTGTTTCCAGCGGCAATCAGCCCCAGCATTTT
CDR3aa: CSVVSSGNQPQHF

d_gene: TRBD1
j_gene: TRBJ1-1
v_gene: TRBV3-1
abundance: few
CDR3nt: TGTGCCAGCCTAGACAGGGAGAAAGCTGAAGCTTTCTTT
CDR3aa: CASLDREKAEAFF

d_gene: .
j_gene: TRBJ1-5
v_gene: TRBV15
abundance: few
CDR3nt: TGTGCCACCAGCAGAGATACGGGGGCAGCTAATCAGCCCCAGCATTTT
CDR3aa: CATSRDTGAANQPQHF

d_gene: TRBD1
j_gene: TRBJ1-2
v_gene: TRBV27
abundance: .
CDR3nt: TGTGCCAGCTATTCCCAGGGGGCCCTCAGCTATGGCTACACCTTC
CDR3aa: CASYSQGALSYGYTF